Below, 26 T cell receptor beta chains from the same sample are listed, as sequenced in a study of radiation and T cells in renal cell carcinoma (dated by TCRdb to between 2020 and 2021). In the paper's terms, the time point label means: blood 4 weeks post-SBRT, at nephrectomy. The treatment or condition label here, explained by the study, means: 15 Gy SBRT to primary tumor, nephrectomy 4 weeks later. Library preparation used the immunoSEQ multiplex PCR assay. The clones in this table, taken by TCRdb from immuneACCESS, are in-frame only. Not every clone is retained; where verified, under half of the shortfall comes from an unresolved V gene, and the cause of the rest is unknown. This sample holds roughly 170,000 clones; around 89% were observed only once. Approximately 10% of the sample is taken by the ten largest. The starting material was blood, obtained from a patient whose treatment included radiotherapy and nephrectomy. These receptors all come from a woman in her 50s with renal cell carcinoma.

The chain uses TRBV6-5 and TRBJ1-6, with unresolved D. The CDR3 contains 14 residues. Germline CDR1 MNHEY, CDR2 SVGAGI. V was pared by 6 bases and J by 9 bases, with 15 bases between. DNA for the CDR3: TGTGCCAGCAGCCTAAACGGGGTTAGTTCACCCCTCCACTTT. Residues: CASSLNGVSSPLHF.

This chain joins TRBV5-1 and TRBJ2-7; no definite D call. With 0 bases removed from V and 9 bases from J, the gap between germline ends came to 19 bases. Per the germline V gene, CDR1 is SGHRS and CDR2 is YFSETQ. This CDR3 has 15 residues. The CDR3 is CASSLAGGPEKAQYF. As DNA, the CDR3 is TGCGCCAGCAGCTTGGCGGGCGGACCCGAAAAGGCGCAGTACTTC.

This chain links TRBV11-2 with TRBJ2-5; TRBD1 matches 12 bases. CDR1 and CDR2 from the germline V gene are SGHAT and FQNNGV. The CDR3 consists of 17 residues. Germline trimming cut 5 bases from V and 7 bases from J; bases unmatched to any gene: 14. The CDR3 loop is CASSPRGQGAGRGTQYF. The DNA for the CDR3 is TGTGCCAGCAGCCCAAGGGGACAGGGGGCTGGGCGAGGGACCCAGTACTTC.

V and J are TRBV19 and TRBJ2-2; 8 bases fit TRBD1. This CDR3 comprises 14 residues. Germline V gene lookup returns CDR1 LNHDA and CDR2 SQIVND (reference sequence). The junction had 5 bases not matched to a gene; V was cut back by 4 bases and J by 7 bases. In DNA form, the CDR3 reads TGTGCCAGTAGTACGGACAGGGAGAACGGGGAGCTGTTTTTT. This translates into CASSTDRENGELFF.

J is TRBJ1-1 and V is TRBV10-3, with TRBD1 as a possible D gene (6 bases). V was shortened by 0 bases and J by 4 bases, with 15 bases between the two germline ends. In germline, CDR1 is ENHRY, CDR2 SYGVKD. The CDR3 sequence is 16 residues long. The CDR3 loop is CAISESRGAVRTEAFF. In DNA form, the CDR3 reads TGTGCCATCAGTGAGTCTAGGGGGGCAGTCCGCACTGAAGCTTTCTTT.

The chain combines TRBV12-5 with TRBJ2-7, with D unresolved. CDR3 size: 15 residues. Germline V gives CDR1 LGHNT, CDR2 FRNRAP. V was clipped by 0 bases and J by 6 bases, with 15 bases between them. Here the CDR3 reads CASGLVPPPDREQYF. The CDR3 coding sequence is TGTGCTAGTGGTTTGGTCCCCCCTCCAGACCGCGAGCAGTACTTC.

This clone was picked up one time. The chain joins TRBV19 to TRBJ1-3; 8 bases map to TRBD1. Looked up from germline, CDR1 is LNHDA and CDR2 is SQIVND (reference sequence). The CDR3 is 16 amino acids. J lost 0 bases, V lost 4 bases, and 5 bases had no gene match. The DNA for the CDR3 is TGTGCCAGTAGTAGGGGACAGGCACCCTCTGGAAACACCATATATTTT. Protein sequence: CASSRGQAPSGNTIYF.

V usage is TRBV4-1 and J usage is TRBJ1-1; 8 positions match TRBD1. The CDR3 extends over 13 amino acids. The germline V gene has CDR1 MGHRA and CDR2 YSYEKL. J lost 5 bases, V lost 1 base, and 0 bases had no gene match. The CDR3 sequence is CASSQGTGTEAFF. The CDR3 DNA sequence: TGCGCCAGCAGCCAAGGGACAGGGACTGAAGCTTTCTTT.

The chain recombines TRBV5-1 with TRBJ2-1; D remains unclear. The CDR3 is made up of 16 amino acids. Germline CDR1 SGHRS, CDR2 YFSETQ. With 0 bases removed from V and 0 bases from J, the gap between germline ends came to 10 bases. The CDR3 sequence: CASSLVQQSSYNEQFF. DNA for the CDR3: TGCGCCAGCAGCTTGGTTCAACAGAGCTCCTACAATGAGCAGTTCTTC.

V and J are TRBV4-2 and TRBJ2-2, with D possibly being TRBD2 (5 bases). The germline V and J ends were trimmed by 4 bases and 4 bases, with 19 bases remaining between them. The CDR3 is 17 amino acids. Germline loops: CDR1 LGHNA, CDR2 YNFKEQ. The chain's CDR3 is CASSRSVSGSTTGELFF. As DNA, the CDR3 is TGTGCCAGCAGCCGGTCGGTCAGCGGCTCAACCACCGGGGAGCTGTTTTTT.

The chain links TRBV18 to TRBJ1-5, with 7 bases lining up with TRBD1. Per germline, CDR1 KGHSH and CDR2 LQKENI. With V trimmed by 4 bases and J by 3 bases, 3 bases remained unmatched. The CDR3 covers 14 residues. CDR3 coding DNA: TGTGCCAGCTCACTGGGACAGCTCAATCAGCCCCAGCATTTT. It codes for CASSLGQLNQPQHF.

The chain's CDR3 is CASSADRGEGYTF. Here the CDR3 DNA reads TGTGCCAGCAGTGCGGACAGGGGAGAAGGCTACACCTTC. The V and J genes are TRBV25-1 and TRBJ1-2; 9 bases fit TRBD1. Germline V gene sequence: CDR1 MGHDK, CDR2 SYGVNS. V was pared by 4 bases and J by 8 bases, with 5 bases of the junction left unmatched. The CDR3 is made up of 13 amino acids.

The V gene is TRBV2, the J gene TRBJ1-5; D possibly corresponds to TRBD1 (6 bases). Germline-derived CDR1 and CDR2 are SNHLY and FYNNEI. The CDR3 runs to 13 residues. Trimming removed 5 bases from V and 4 bases from J, with 9 bases in between. The CDR3 DNA reads as TGTGCCAGCAGTCCCGGACAGAATCAGCCCCAGCATTTT. Translating it yields CASSPGQNQPQHF.

The V and J genes are TRBV4-2 and TRBJ2-2, with D perhaps being TRBD1 or TRBD2 (6 bases each). V lost 0 bases and J lost 3, with 14 bases in between. The CDR3 has 17 amino acids. The germline V gene has CDR1 LGHNA and CDR2 YNFKEQ. The CDR3 nucleotides read TGTGCCAGCAGCCAAGACAGGGGCGGGGTCTACACCGGGGAGCTGTTTTTT. It is translated as CASSQDRGGVYTGELFF.

Only one count was recorded for this clone. The V and J genes are TRBV9 and TRBJ2-7, with D tentatively TRBD2 (6 bases). V lost 0 bases, J lost 4 bases, and 11 bases lay in between. This CDR3 comprises 14 residues. Germline CDR1 is SGDLS and CDR2 is YYNGEE. CDR3 in amino acids: CASSVGGVEYEQYF. As DNA, the CDR3 is TGTGCCAGCAGCGTAGGGGGGGTCGAGTACGAGCAGTACTTC.

V gene TRBV7-2 combines with J gene TRBJ2-5; 15 positions match TRBD2. Germline CDR1 SGHTA, CDR2 FQGNSA. The CDR3 spans 17 residues. The junction had 7 bases not matched to a gene; V was cut back by 4 bases and J by 4 bases. This CDR3 is CASSSPLGLAGGETQYF. CDR3 DNA sequence: TGTGCCAGCAGCTCTCCACTGGGACTAGCGGGGGGAGAGACCCAGTACTTC.

This clone was picked up one time. V and J are TRBV6-1 and TRBJ1-2, with 10 bases identical to TRBD1. The CDR3 consists of 15 residues. CDR1 MNHNS and CDR2 SASEGT come from the germline V gene. V shed 3 bases and J 4 bases; nucleotides not matched to a gene: 5. The CDR3 region is CASSEWTGGSYGYTF. In nucleotides, the CDR3 is TGTGCCAGCAGTGAGTGGACAGGGGGGAGCTATGGCTACACCTTC.

This chain uses TRBV19 with TRBJ2-1, with unresolved D. The germline V and J ends were trimmed by 3 bases and 3 bases, with 6 bases remaining between them. The CDR3 loop spans 13 amino acids. Germline V gives CDR1 LNHDA, CDR2 SQIVND (reference sequence). The CDR3 loop reads CASSISYYNEQFF. CDR3 in DNA: TGTGCCAGTAGTATCTCCTACTACAATGAGCAGTTCTTC.

This chain links TRBV18 with TRBJ1-3; no firm D call. Per germline, CDR1 KGHSH and CDR2 LQKENI. Trimming cost V 6 bases and J 2 bases, with 14 bases left between them. The CDR3 loop spans 15 amino acids. CDR3: CASSPTKLPGNTIYF. The CDR3 DNA follows: TGTGCCAGCTCCCCGACAAAATTGCCTGGAAACACCATATATTTT.

This clone showed up just a few times. The V call is TRBV7-9, the J call TRBJ2-7; 7 bases line up with TRBD1. The germline CDR1 and CDR2 sequences are SEHNR and FQNEAQ (reference sequence). The V segment lost 5 bases and the J segment 6 bases; nucleotides outside the gene matches: 13. The CDR3 covers 15 residues. CDR3 loop: CASSVSRDSPSEQYF. The CDR3 DNA reads as TGTGCCAGCAGCGTATCCCGGGACAGTCCTTCCGAGCAGTACTTC.

The chain couples TRBV19 to TRBJ1-2; TRBD1 aligns across 7 bases. J gave up 3 bases and V 3 bases, and 7 bases lay outside the gene matches. The CDR3 totals 15 residues. The germline V gene has CDR1 LNHDA and CDR2 SQIVND (reference sequence). CDR3 coding DNA: TGTGCCAGTAGTATCTTGTCAGGGGGTGACTATGGCTACACCTTC. Translating gives CASSILSGGDYGYTF.

This clone occurred once. V usage is TRBV5-8 and J usage is TRBJ1-5; 10 positions agree with TRBD1. This CDR3 is 15 amino acids long. Germline assignment: CDR1 SGHTS and CDR2 YDEGEE. J lost 1 base, V lost 6 bases, and 4 bases had no gene match. The CDR3 reads CASTRTGGSNQPQHF. CDR3 DNA: TGTGCCAGCACCAGGACAGGGGGAAGCAATCAGCCCCAGCATTTT.

This rearrangement joins TRBV7-2 to TRBJ1-1, with D hard to call. Germline V lookup: CDR1 SGHTA, CDR2 FQGNSA. With 1 base removed from V and 5 bases from J, the gap between germline ends came to 11 bases. This CDR3 has 14 amino acids. CDR3 sequence (DNA): TGTGCCAGCAGCTTAGTGGGTTCGGGAACTGAAGCTTTCTTT. Its translation: CASSLVGSGTEAFF.

The chain carries TRBV10-2 and TRBJ1-6; the D is unclear. The CDR3 contains 15 residues. V lost 0 bases to trimming and J lost 8 bases, with 11 bases between them. CDR1 WSHSY and CDR2 SAAADI come from the germline V gene. CDR3 sequence: CASSESSEAHSPLHF. As DNA, the CDR3 is TGCGCCAGCAGTGAGTCCTCGGAAGCTCATTCACCCCTCCACTTT.

The chain joins TRBV19 to TRBJ1-5, with unresolved D. Germline V gives CDR1 LNHDA, CDR2 SQIVND (reference sequence). Trimming took off 0 bases at V and 5 bases at J, with 5 bases between the two ends. This CDR3 is built from 13 residues. The CDR3 loop is CASSIDPHQPQHF. The CDR3 DNA follows: TGTGCCAGTAGTATAGATCCCCATCAGCCCCAGCATTTT.

DNA of the CDR3: TGCGCCAGCAGCCGCAGAAAGACAGGGCTAGTTAACTATGGCTACACCTTC. Translating gives CASSRRKTGLVNYGYTF. The chain couples TRBV5-1 to TRBJ1-2; 7 bases match TRBD1. J lost 1 base, V lost 4 bases, and 13 bases had no gene match. Germline V lookup: CDR1 SGHRS, CDR2 YFSETQ. The CDR3 has 17 amino acids.